The entry below describes one T cell receptor (beta chain). The data were produced by immunoSEQ multiplex PCR, yet TCRdb's version contains in-frame clones alone and is incomplete. Of roughly 350,000 clones listed, around 90% were seen once; the top ten hold about 3.5%. Specified treatment: roughly 20 received Ad26.COV2.S at low or high dose, single or two shots; a few received placebo; per-sample allocation not given. Sampling took place 63 days after the first vaccine or placebo injection. Ad26.COV2.S expressed prefusion-stabilized spike from the original Wuhan strain. These data belong to a study of Ad26.COV2.S vaccination and SARS-CoV-2 variants. The CDR3 runs to 17 residues. The V gene end was trimmed by 2 bases and the J gene end by 2 bases; junction bases not matched to a gene: 5. CDR1 and CDR2 from the germline V gene are SGHTA and FQGNSA.

This sequence joins TRBV7-2 and TRBJ2-6; TRBD2 matches at 8 bases. Material: peripheral blood, obtained in a trial of Ad26.COV2.S vaccine versus placebo. The TCR originated in a person aged 18-65 years who received the Ad26.COV2.S COVID-19 vaccine or a placebo. The CDR3 reads CASSLLSGGAGANVLTF. CDR3 DNA: TGTGCCAGCAGCTTACTTTCCGGGGGGGCTGGGGCCAACGTCCTGACTTTC.